This TCR beta chain comes out of a study of blood T cell repertoires in COVID-19. In the study overall: Sources were T cells, B-cell-depleted T cells, or PBMCs; the material itself was cDNA or gDNA.

The ends lost 4 bases at V and 8 bases at J; junction bases unmatched: 8. Per germline, CDR1 SEHNR and CDR2 FQNEAQ (reference sequence). The CDR3 spans 14 residues. In the original workflow: Reference gene primer amplification yielded estimated nucleated cell counts. TCRdb keeps only in-frame clones here, not all; method: immunoSEQ multiplex PCR. V and J calls and clone size are copied from that table; D and trimming were computed from the DNA. The sample carries about 190,000 clones, around 90% recorded once. The clonotype was recovered from a man in his forties or fifties with acute or convalescent COVID-19. This chain connects TRBV7-9 to TRBJ2-1; 7 bases align to TRBD1. The sequenced sample was peripheral blood. The DNA of the CDR3 is TGTGCCAGCAGCTCTGGGACAGCCTTTGATGAGCAGTTCTTC. As protein: CASSSGTAFDEQFF.